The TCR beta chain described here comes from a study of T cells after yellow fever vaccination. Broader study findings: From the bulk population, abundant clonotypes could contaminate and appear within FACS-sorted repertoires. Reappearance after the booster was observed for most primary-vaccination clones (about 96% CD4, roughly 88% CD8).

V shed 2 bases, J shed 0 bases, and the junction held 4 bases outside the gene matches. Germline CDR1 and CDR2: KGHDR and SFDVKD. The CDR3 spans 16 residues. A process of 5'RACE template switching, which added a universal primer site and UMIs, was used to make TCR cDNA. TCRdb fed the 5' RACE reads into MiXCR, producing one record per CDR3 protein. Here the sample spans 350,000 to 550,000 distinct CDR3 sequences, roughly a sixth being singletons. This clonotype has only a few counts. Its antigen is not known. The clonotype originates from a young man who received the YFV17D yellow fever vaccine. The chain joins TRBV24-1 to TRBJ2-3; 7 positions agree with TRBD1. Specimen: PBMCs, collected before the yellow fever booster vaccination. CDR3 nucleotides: TGTGCCACCAGTGATTGGGACAGCGCCAGCACAGATACGCAGTATTTT. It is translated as CATSDWDSASTDTQYF.